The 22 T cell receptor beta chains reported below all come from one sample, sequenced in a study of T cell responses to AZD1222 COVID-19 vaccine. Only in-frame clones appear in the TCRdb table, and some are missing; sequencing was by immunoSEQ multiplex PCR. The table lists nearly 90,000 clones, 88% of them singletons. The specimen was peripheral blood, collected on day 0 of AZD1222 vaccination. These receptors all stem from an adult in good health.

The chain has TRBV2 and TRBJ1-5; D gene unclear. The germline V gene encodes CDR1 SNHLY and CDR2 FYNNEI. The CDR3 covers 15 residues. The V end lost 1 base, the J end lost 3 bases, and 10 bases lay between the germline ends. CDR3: CASSEGRQPNQPQHF. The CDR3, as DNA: TGTGCCAGCAGTGAAGGGAGGCAGCCCAATCAGCCCCAGCATTTT. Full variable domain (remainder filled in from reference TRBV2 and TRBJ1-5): EPEVTQTPSHQVTQMGQEVILRCVPISNHLYFYWYRQILGQKVEFLVSFYNNEISEKSEIFDDQFSVERPDGSNFTLKIRSTKLEDSAMYFCASSEGRQPNQPQHFGDGTRLSIL.

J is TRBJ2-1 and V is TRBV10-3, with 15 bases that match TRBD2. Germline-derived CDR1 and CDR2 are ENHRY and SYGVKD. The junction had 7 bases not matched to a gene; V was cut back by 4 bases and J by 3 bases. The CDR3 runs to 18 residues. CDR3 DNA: TGTGCCATCAGTGGGACTAGCGGGAGGGTCATCAACTACAATGAGCAGTTCTTC. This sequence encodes CAISGTSGRVINYNEQFF.

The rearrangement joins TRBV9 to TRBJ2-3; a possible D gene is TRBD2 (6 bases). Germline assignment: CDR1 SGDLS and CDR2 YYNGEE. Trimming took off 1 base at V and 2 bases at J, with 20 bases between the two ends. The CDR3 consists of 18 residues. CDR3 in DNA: TGTGCCAGCAGCGTACACCAGGAGGACGGAGGGTACACAGATACGCAGTATTTT. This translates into CASSVHQEDGGYTDTQYF.

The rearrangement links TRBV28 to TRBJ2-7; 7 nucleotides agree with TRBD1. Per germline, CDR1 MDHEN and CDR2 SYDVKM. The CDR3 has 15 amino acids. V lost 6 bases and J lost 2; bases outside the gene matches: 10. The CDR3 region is CASSTSDRVPYEQYF. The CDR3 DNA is TGTGCCAGCAGCACGTCAGACAGGGTGCCCTACGAGCAGTACTTC.

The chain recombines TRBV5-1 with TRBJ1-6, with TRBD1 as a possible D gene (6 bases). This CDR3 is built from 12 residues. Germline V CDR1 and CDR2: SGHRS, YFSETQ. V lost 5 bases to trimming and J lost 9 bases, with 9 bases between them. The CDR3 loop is CASRQGSSPLHF. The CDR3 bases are TGCGCCAGCAGACAGGGCAGTTCACCCCTCCACTTT.

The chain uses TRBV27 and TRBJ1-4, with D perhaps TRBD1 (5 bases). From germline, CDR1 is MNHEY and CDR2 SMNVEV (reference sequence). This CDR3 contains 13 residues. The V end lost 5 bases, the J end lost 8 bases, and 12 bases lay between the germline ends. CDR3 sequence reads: CASSRQGGEKLFF. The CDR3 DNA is TGTGCCAGCAGTCGGCAGGGCGGGGAAAAACTGTTTTTT.

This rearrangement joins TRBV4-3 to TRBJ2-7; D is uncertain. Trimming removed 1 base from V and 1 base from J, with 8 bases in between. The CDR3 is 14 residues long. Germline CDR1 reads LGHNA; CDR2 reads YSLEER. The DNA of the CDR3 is TGCGCCAGCAGCCAAGCCCTAGTATCCTACGAGCAGTACTTC. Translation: CASSQALVSYEQYF.

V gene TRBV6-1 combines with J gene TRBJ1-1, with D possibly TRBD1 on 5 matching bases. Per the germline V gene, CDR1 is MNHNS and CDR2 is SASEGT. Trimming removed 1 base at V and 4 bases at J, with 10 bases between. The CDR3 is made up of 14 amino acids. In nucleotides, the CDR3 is TGTGCCAGCAGTGAAGACCGGGGGATCACTGAAGCTTTCTTT. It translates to CASSEDRGITEAFF.

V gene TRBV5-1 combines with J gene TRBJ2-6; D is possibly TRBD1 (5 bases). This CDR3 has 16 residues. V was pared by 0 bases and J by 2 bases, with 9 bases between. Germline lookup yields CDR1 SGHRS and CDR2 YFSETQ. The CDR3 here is CASSLVAGTGANVLTF. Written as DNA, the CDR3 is TGCGCCAGCAGCTTGGTGGCAGGGACTGGGGCCAACGTCCTGACTTTC.

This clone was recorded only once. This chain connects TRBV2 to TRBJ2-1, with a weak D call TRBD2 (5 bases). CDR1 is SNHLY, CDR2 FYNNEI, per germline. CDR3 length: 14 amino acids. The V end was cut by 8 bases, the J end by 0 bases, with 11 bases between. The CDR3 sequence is CASVGISSYNEQFF. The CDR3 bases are TGTGCCAGCGTCGGGATAAGCTCCTACAATGAGCAGTTCTTC. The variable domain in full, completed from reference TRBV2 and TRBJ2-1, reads EPEVTQTPSHQVTQMGQEVILRCVPISNHLYFYWYRQILGQKVEFLVSFYNNEISEKSEIFDDQFSVERPDGSNFTLKIRSTKLEDSAMYFCASVGISSYNEQFFGPGTRLTVL.

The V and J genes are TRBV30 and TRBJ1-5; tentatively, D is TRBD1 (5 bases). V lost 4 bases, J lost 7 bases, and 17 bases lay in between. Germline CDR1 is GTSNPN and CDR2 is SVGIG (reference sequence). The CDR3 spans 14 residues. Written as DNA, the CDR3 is TGTGCCTGGACGACGGCAGGGAGTGGGCAGCCCCAGCATTTT. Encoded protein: CAWTTAGSGQPQHF.

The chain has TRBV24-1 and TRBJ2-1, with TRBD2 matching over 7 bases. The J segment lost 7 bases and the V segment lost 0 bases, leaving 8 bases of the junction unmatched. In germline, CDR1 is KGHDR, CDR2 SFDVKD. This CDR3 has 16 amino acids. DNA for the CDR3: TGTGCCACCAGTGATTTGAGGAAAGCGGGGCCGAATGAGCAGTTCTTC. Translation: CATSDLRKAGPNEQFF.

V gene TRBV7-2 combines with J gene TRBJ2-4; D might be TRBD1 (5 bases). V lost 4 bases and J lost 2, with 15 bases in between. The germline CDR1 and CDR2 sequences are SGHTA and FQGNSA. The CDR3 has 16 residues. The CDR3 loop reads CASSSRAGLTKNIQYF. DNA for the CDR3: TGTGCCAGCAGCTCCAGGGCAGGGCTGACCAAAAACATTCAGTACTTC.

CDR3 residues: CSVMEGTANYGYTF. CDR3 nucleotides: TGCAGCGTGATGGAAGGGACAGCAAACTATGGCTACACCTTC. The chain combines TRBV29-1 with TRBJ1-2; 7 bases map to TRBD1. The germline V gene has CDR1 SQVTM and CDR2 ANQGSEA. The CDR3 runs 14 residues. J lost 2 bases, V lost 6 bases, and 9 bases had no gene match.

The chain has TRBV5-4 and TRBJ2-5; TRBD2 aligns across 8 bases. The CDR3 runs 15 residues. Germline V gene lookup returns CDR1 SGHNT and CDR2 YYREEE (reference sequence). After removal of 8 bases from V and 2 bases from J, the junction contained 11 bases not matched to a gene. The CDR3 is CASSNSGNPQETQYF. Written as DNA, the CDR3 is TGTGCCAGTAGCAATAGCGGGAACCCACAAGAGACCCAGTACTTC.

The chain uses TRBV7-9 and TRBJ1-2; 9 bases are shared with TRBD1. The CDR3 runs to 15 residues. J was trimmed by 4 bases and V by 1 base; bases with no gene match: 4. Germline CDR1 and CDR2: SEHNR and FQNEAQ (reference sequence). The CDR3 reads CASSLETGGSYGYTF. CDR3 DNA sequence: TGTGCCAGCAGCTTAGAGACAGGGGGAAGCTATGGCTACACCTTC.

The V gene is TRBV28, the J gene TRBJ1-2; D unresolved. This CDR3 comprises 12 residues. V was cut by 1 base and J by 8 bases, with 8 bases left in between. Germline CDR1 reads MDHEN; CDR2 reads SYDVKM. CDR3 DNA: TGTGCCAGCAGTTTATCTTTGATCGGCTACACCTTC. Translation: CASSLSLIGYTF.

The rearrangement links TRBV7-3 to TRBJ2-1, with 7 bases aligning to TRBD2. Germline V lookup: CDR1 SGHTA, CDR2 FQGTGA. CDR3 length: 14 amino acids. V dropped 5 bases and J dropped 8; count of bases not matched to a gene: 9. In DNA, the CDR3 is TGTGCCAGCAGCCGTATGGGCGGGAGTTATGAGCAGTTCTTC. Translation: CASSRMGGSYEQFF.

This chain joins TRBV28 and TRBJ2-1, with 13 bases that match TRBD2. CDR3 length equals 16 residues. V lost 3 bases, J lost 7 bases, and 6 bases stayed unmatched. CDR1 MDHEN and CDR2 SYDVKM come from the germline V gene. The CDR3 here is CASSFPLAGGVNEQFF. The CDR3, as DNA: TGTGCCAGCAGTTTCCCACTAGCGGGAGGGGTTAATGAGCAGTTCTTC.

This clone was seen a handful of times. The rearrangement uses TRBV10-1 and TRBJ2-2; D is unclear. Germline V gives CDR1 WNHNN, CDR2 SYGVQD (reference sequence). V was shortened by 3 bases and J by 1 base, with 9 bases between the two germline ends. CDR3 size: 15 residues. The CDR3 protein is CASSEASGNTGELFF. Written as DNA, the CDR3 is TGCGCCAGCAGTGAAGCTTCGGGGAACACCGGGGAGCTGTTTTTT.

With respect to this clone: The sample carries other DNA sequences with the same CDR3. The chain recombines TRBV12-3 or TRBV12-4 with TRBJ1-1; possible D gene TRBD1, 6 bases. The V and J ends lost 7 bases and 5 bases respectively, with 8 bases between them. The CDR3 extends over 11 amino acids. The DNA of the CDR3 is TGTGCCAGCACCCAGGGGACTGAAGCTTTCTTT. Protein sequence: CASTQGTEAFF.

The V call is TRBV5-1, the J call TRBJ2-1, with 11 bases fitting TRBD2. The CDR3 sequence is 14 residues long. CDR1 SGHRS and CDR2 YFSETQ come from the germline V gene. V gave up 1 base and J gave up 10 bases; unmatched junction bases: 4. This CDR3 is CASSLLAGGGEQFF. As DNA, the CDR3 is TGCGCCAGCAGCTTGTTAGCGGGAGGGGGCGAGCAGTTCTTC.